This TCR beta chain was retrieved from a study of memory CD4+ T cells and cytomegalovirus serostatus (dated 2019 in TCRdb). General notes on the study: A total of around 35 healthy Belgian adults, of whom 9 were CMV seropositive and approximately 24 were CMV seronegative, were included in the cohort. The study sequenced CD4+ memory TCRbeta repertoires of a Belgian cohort with known cytomegalovirus serostatus to replicate a published TCR-based CMV serostatus classifier.

The CDR3 covers 16 residues, taking in both the cysteine and the phenylalanine. Of the read, only the CDR3 DNA is kept; its 48 bases are in frame from base 1. V sheds 5 bases and J sheds 6 bases, leaving 22 bases between their ends. From the germline V gene, CDR1 is MDHEN and CDR2 is SYDVKM. In regard to this clone: The antigen this receptor binds is unknown. The input lacks base qualities; no much larger clone sits a single base away.

A FACSAria II was used to sort memory CD4+ T cells, defined as single viable CD3+CD4+CD8-CD45RO+ cells. CMV serostatus was determined with a Roche Elecsys assay detecting serum IgG against CMV pp150, pp28, p38 and p52. After thawing, total CD4+ T cells were enriched by positive selection with CD4 magnetic microbeads. The samples came from a different study that was designed specifically to examine the CD4+ T cell memory repertoire. Peripheral blood mononuclear cells were isolated and cryopreserved following standard operating procedures; serum was stored at -80 °C. CD3-PerCP (BW264/56), CD4-APC (RPA-T4), CD45RO-PE (UCHT1) and CD8-Pacific Orange (3B5) antibodies were used for staining, and non-viable cells were excluded with Sytox blue. Overall results and qualifications from the work: Only CD4+CD45RO+ memory cells were sequenced, in contrast to the original study, which included naive and memory CD4+ and CD8+ populations. Of around 150 previously reported CMV-associated TCRbeta sequences, about 62 appeared in the CD4+ memory repertoires, each in one to five individuals. The original-framework classifier achieved a median bootstrapped AUC of around 0.95 with a 95% CI of 0.76-1.00 on the Belgian cohort. For CMV serostatus prediction, a median bootstrapped AUC of about 0.94 was reached with the original framework, and a median bootstrapped AUC of approximately 0.89 was reached with a US-trained random forest. The results were interpreted as suggesting that the CMV-associated TCR signature is largely present in the CD4+ memory repertoire.

Genomic DNA was extracted from sorted cells with the Quick-DNA Microprep Kit. TCRbeta DNA was amplified with the immunoSEQ hsTCRbeta kit following the manufacturer's protocol. An Illumina MiSeq instrument was used to sequence the TCRbeta libraries. Concerning the study's data processing: Once out-of-frame sequences had been removed, a few million distinct TCRbeta sequences were left, which works out to an average of approximately 72,000 per individual. Each individual was scored using the number of approximately 160 previously reported CMV-associated TCRbeta sequences that the individual carried and the total number of productive distinct TCRbeta sequences. A beta-binomial model was reimplemented in Python, and scikit-learn random forests with default parameters were trained on US cohort data. Classifier performance on the Belgian cohort was summarized as median AUC with percentile confidence intervals over 10,000 bootstrap iterations. The table was pulled from immuneACCESS by TCRdb, which kept in-frame rearrangements only. Such tables lose some clones; where checked, under half of the loss comes from unresolved V genes, and the rest has no known cause. Clonal size and the V and J genes are those of that table, whereas D and trimming came from the DNA. This sample is represented by about 75,000 clones; roughly 78% of them were singletons. The ten largest make up just over 2.5% of the sample.

The chain is made from TRBV28 and TRBJ1-1; no D gene can be assigned with confidence. The receptor's source is an adult in good health and CMV-seropositive. The sequencing input was memory CD4+ T cells from blood. The nucleotide sequence reads TGTGCCAGCAGTGTTGTTAGACATCCCGGCGGTTCTGAAGCTTTCTTT. The encoded protein is CASSVVRHPGGSEAFF.